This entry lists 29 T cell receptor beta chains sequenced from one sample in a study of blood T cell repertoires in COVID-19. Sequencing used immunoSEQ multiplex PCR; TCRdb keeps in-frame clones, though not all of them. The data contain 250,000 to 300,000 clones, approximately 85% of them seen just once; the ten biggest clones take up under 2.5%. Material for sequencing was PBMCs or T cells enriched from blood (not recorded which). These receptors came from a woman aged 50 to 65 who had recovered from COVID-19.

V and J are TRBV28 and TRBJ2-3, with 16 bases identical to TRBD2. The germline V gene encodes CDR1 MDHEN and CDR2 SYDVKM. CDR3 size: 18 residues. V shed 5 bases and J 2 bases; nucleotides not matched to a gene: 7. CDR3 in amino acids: CASSVPGLAGGTTDTQYF. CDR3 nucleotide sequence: TGTGCCAGCAGTGTCCCGGGACTAGCGGGAGGGACCACAGATACGCAGTATTTT.

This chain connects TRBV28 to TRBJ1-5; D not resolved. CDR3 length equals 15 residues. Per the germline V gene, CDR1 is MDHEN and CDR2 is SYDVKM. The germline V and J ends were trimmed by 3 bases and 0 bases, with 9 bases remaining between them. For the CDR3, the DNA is TGTGCCAGCAGTTTGGGAGTAAGTAGCAATCAGCCCCAGCATTTT. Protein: CASSLGVSSNQPQHF.

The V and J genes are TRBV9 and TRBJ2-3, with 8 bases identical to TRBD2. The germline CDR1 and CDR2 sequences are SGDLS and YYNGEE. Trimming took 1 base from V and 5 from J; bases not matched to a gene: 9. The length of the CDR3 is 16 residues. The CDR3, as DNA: TGTGCCAGCAGCGTAAGCATCCGGGAGGGCCTAGATACGCAGTATTTT. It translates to CASSVSIREGLDTQYF.

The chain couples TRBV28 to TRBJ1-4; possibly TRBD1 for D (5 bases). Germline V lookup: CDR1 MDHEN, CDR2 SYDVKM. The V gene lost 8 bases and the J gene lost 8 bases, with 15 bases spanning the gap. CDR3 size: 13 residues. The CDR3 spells CASGSTVGEKLFF. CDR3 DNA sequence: TGTGCCAGCGGCTCGACAGTGGGCGAAAAACTGTTTTTT.

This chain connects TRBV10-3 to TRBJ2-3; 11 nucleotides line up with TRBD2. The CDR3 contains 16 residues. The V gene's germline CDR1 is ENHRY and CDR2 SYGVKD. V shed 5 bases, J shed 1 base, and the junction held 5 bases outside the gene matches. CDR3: CAISTGTSGRTDTQYF. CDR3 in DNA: TGTGCCATCAGTACCGGGACTAGCGGACGCACAGATACGCAGTATTTT.

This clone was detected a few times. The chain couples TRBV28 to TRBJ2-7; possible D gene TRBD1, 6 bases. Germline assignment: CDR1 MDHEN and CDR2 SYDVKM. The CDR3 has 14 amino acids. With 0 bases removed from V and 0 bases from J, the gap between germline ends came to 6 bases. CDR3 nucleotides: TGTGCCAGCAGTTTATGGGACAGCTCCTACGAGCAGTACTTC. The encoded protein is CASSLWDSSYEQYF.

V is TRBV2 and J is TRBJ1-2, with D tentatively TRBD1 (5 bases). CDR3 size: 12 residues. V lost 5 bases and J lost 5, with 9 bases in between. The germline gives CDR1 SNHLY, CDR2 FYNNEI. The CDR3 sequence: CASSLTDYGYTF. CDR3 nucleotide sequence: TGTGCCAGCAGTTTGACAGATTATGGCTACACCTTC.

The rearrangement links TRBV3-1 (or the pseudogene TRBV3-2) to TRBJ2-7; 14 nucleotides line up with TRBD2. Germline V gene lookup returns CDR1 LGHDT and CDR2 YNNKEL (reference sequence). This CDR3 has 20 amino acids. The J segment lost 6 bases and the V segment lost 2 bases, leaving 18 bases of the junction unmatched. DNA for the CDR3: TGTGCCAGCAGCCAATTCAATTTTAGACTAGCGGGAGGGCCAGGAACCGAGCAGTACTTC. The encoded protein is CASSQFNFRLAGGPGTEQYF.

This CDR3 is CASSLLADPGYTF. CDR3 nucleotide sequence: TGTGCCAGCAGTTTACTGGCAGATCCTGGCTACACCTTC. This chain joins TRBV28 and TRBJ1-2; D not resolved. The CDR3 totals 13 residues. Trimming took 2 bases from V and 7 from J, leaving 11 bases between them. The germline V gene encodes CDR1 MDHEN and CDR2 SYDVKM.

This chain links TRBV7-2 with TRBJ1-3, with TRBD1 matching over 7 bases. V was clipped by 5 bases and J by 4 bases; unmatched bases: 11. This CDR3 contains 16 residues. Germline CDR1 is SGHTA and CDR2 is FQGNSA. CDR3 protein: CASSPDSGGKGNTIYF. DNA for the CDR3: TGTGCCAGCAGCCCGGACTCAGGGGGAAAGGGAAACACCATATATTTT.

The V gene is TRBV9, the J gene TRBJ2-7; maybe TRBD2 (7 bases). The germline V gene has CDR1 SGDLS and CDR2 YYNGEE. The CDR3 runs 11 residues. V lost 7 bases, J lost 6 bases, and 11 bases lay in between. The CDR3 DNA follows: TGTGCCAGCGGGGGGGCTAGCGAGCAGTACTTC. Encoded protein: CASGGASEQYF.

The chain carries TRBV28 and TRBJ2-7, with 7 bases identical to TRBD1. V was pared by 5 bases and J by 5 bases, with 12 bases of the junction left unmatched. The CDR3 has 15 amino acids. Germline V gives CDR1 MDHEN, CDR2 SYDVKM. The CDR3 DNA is TGTGCCAGCAGTCCTCGGACAGGATACGGCGACGAGCAGTACTTC. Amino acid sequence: CASSPRTGYGDEQYF.

The CDR3 sequence is CASSLQGKNTEAFF. In DNA, the CDR3 is TGTGCCAGCAGCTTACAGGGAAAGAACACTGAAGCTTTCTTT. The J gene is TRBJ1-1, the V gene TRBV5-4; the D gene is possibly TRBD1 (6 bases). Trimming stripped 2 bases from V and 1 base from J, with 9 bases between. CDR1 and CDR2 from the germline V gene are SGHNT and YYREEE (reference sequence). There are 14 residues in the CDR3.

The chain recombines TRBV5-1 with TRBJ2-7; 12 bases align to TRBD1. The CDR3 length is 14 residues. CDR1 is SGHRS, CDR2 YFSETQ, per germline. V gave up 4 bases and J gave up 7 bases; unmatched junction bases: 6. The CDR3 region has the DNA TGCGCCAGCAGCCCGGGACAGGGGGCGCGGGAGCAGTACTTC. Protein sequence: CASSPGQGAREQYF.

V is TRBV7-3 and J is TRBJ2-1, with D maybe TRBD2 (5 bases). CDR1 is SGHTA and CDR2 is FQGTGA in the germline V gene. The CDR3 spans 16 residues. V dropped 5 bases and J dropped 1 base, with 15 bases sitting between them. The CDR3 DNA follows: TGTGCCAGCAGCCTACACAACGGGGTATCCTACAATGAGCAGTTCTTC. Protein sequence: CASSLHNGVSYNEQFF.

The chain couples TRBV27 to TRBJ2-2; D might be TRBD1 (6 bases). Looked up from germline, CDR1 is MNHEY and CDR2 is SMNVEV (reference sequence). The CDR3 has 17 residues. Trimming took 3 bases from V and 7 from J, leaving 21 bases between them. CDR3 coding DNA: TGTGCCAGCAGTTTCTCTTCTGGAACAGGGAGTATCGGGGAGCTGTTTTTT. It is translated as CASSFSSGTGSIGELFF.

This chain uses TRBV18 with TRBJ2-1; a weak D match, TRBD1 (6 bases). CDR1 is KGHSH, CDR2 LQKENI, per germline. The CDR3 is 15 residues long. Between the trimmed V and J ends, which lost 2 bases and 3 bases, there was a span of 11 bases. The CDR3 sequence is CASSPSGTNYNEQFF. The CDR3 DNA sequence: TGTGCCAGCTCACCATCCGGGACAAACTACAATGAGCAGTTCTTC.

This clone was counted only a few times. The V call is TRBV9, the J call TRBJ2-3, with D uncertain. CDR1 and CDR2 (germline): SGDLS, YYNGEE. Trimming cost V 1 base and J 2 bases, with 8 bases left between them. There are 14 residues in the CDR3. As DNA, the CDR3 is TGTGCCAGCAGCGTATTGCCAGACACAGATACGCAGTATTTT. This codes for CASSVLPDTDTQYF.

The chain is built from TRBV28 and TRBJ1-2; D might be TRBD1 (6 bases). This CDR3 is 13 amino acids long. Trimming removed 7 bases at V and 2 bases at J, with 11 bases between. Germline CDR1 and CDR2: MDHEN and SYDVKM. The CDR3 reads CASKQGVNYGYTF. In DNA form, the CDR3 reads TGTGCCAGCAAACAGGGAGTAAACTATGGCTACACCTTC.

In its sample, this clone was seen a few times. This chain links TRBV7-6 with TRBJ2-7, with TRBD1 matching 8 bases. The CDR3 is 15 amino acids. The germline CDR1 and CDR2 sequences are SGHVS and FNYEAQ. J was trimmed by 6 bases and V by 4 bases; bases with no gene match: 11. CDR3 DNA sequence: TGTGCCAGCAGCTCGCACCTGACAGGGGTCTCCGAGCAGTACTTC. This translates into CASSSHLTGVSEQYF.

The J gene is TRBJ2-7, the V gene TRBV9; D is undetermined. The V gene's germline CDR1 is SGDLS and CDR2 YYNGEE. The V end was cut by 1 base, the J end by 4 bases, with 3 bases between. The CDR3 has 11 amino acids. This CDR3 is CASSVRYEQYF. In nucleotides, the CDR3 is TGTGCCAGCAGCGTACGGTACGAGCAGTACTTC.

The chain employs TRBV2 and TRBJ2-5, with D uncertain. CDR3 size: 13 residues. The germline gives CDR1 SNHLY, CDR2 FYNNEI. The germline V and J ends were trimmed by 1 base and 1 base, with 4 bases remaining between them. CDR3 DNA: TGTGCCAGCAGTGAAGACTTCCAAGAGACCCAGTACTTC. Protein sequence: CASSEDFQETQYF.

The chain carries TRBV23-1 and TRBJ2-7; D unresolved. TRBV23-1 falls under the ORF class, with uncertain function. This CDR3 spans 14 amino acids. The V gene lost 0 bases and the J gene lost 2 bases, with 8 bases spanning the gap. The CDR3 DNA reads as TGCGCCAGCAGTCAATCAGCTAGACCCTACGAGCAGTACTTC. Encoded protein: CASSQSARPYEQYF.

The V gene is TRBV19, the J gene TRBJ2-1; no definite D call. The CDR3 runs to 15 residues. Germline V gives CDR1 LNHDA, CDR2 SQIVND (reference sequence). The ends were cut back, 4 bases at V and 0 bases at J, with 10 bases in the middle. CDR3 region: CASSTPWSSYNEQFF. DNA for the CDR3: TGTGCCAGTAGTACCCCGTGGAGCTCCTACAATGAGCAGTTCTTC.

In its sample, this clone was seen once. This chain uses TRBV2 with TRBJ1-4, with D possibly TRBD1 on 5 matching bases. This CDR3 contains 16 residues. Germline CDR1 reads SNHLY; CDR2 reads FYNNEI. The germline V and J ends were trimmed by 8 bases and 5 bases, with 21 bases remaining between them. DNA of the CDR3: TGTGCCAGCTCTCCTGGCGGCGGGGGGTTAAATGAAAAACTGTTTTTT. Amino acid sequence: CASSPGGGGLNEKLFF.

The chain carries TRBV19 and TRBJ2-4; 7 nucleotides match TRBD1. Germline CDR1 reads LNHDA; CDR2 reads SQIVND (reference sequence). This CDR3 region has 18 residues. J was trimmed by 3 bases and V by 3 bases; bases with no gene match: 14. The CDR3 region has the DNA TGTGCCAGTAGTATTAGGGGGCTGATCAGTGGAAGCAAAAACATTCAGTACTTC. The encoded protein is CASSIRGLISGSKNIQYF.

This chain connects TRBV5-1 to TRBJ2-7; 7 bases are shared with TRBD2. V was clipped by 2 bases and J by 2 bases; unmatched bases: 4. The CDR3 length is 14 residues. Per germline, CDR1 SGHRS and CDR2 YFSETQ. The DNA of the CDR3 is TGCGCCAGCAGCTTTGGGCGGGGGACCTACGAGCAGTACTTC. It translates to CASSFGRGTYEQYF.

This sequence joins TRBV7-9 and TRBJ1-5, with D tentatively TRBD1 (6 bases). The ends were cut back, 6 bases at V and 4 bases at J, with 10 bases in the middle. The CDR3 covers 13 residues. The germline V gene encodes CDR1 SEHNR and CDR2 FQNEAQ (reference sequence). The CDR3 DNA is TGTGCCAGCAGGGATACAGGGAATCAGCCCCAGCATTTT. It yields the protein CASRDTGNQPQHF.

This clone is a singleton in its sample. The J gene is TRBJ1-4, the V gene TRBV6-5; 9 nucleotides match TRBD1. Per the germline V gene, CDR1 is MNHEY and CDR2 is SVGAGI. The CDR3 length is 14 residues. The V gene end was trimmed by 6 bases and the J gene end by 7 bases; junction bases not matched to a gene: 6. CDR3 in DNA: TGTGCCAGCAGGCCGGGGACAGGGTTTGAAAAACTGTTTTTT. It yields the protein CASRPGTGFEKLFF.